One sample yielded the 24 T cell receptor beta chains listed below, sequenced in a study of T cells after yellow fever vaccination (dated by TCRdb to the late 2010s). Read against the paper, the sample's treatment or condition label means: live attenuated yellow fever vaccine strain. The receptor library was made with 5' RACE. The data were produced on an Illumina HiSeq 2500. The raw public reads went through TCRdb reprocessing: fastp at Q25, MiXCR clone calling, in-frame beta chains kept. A single entry per CDR3 protein holds the most common genes and DNA from its merged rows. In all, the sample holds about 360,000 distinct CDR3 sequences, and 6.2% of those were seen once. The top ten clones comprise about 15% of the sample. The starting material was PBMCs, obtained 5 days after the yellow fever booster vaccination. The receptors were sampled from a man aged 25-45 years who received the YFV17D yellow fever vaccine.

The chain joins TRBV20-1 to TRBJ2-1, with 7 bases aligning to TRBD2. The CDR3 has 14 amino acids. The germline CDR1 and CDR2 sequences are DFQATT and SNEGSKA (reference sequence). The trim removed 1 base at V and 7 bases at J, leaving 7 bases unmatched. The CDR3 sequence: CSARVWTSGNEQFF. In nucleotides, the CDR3 is TGCAGTGCTAGAGTGTGGACTAGTGGGAATGAGCAGTTCTTC.

This clonotype was counted a few times. The rearrangement joins TRBV7-2 to TRBJ2-5; TRBD2 aligns across 8 bases. The CDR3 totals 15 residues. V lost 1 base, J lost 2 bases, and 3 bases stayed unmatched. The germline V gene has CDR1 SGHTA and CDR2 FQGNSA. The CDR3 here is CASSLGVAGQETQYF. As DNA, the CDR3 is TGTGCCAGCAGCTTAGGGGTAGCGGGACAAGAGACCCAGTACTTC.

The chain uses TRBV4-2 and TRBJ2-7; possible D gene TRBD2, 6 bases. This CDR3 contains 14 residues. The germline V and J ends were trimmed by 4 bases and 3 bases, with 13 bases remaining between them. From germline, CDR1 is LGHNA and CDR2 YNFKEQ. The CDR3 loop is CASSLYSGYYEQYF. Written as DNA, the CDR3 is TGTGCCAGCAGCCTTTATAGCGGATACTACGAGCAGTACTTC.

Many counts were recorded for this clonotype. This chain joins TRBV29-1 and TRBJ2-3; 12 nucleotides line up with TRBD1. With 7 bases clipped from V and 4 bases from J, the junction kept 9 bases outside the gene matches. The CDR3 loop spans 15 amino acids. Germline loops: CDR1 SQVTM, CDR2 ANQGSEA. Here the CDR3 reads CSARVGTGGADTQYF. DNA of the CDR3: TGCAGCGCCCGGGTGGGGACAGGGGGCGCAGATACGCAGTATTTT.

This clonotype was found many times. The chain couples TRBV7-2 to TRBJ2-7, with a weak D call TRBD2 (6 bases). The germline V gene encodes CDR1 SGHTA and CDR2 FQGNSA. The CDR3 consists of 15 residues. Trimming took off 8 bases at V and 0 bases at J, with 17 bases between the two ends. CDR3 sequence: CASSLEAGSSYEQYF. Written as DNA, the CDR3 is TGTGCCAGCTCTCTGGAGGCGGGGAGCTCCTACGAGCAGTACTTC.

This clonotype occurred many times. V is TRBV20-1 and J is TRBJ2-3, with D perhaps matching TRBD2 (6 bases). With 2 bases removed from V and 5 bases from J, the gap between germline ends came to 17 bases. Germline V gene lookup returns CDR1 DFQATT and CDR2 SNEGSKA (reference sequence). This CDR3 spans 15 amino acids. As DNA, the CDR3 is TGCAGTGCTAGATACGGTTTCGGGACTGGAGATACGCAGTATTTT. Translating gives CSARYGFGTGDTQYF.

The sample holds many counts of this clonotype. This chain links TRBV5-6 with TRBJ2-6; D is unclear. The V gene lost 5 bases and the J gene lost 0 bases, with 6 bases spanning the gap. There are 14 residues in the CDR3. The germline V gene has CDR1 SGHDT and CDR2 YYEEEE. CDR3 bases: TGTGCCAGCAGTTTCTACTCTGGGGCCAACGTCCTGACTTTC. Its translation: CASSFYSGANVLTF.

This clonotype was observed at least ten times. The rearrangement joins TRBV5-1 to TRBJ2-7, with TRBD2 matching over 8 bases. CDR1 and CDR2 (germline): SGHRS, YFSETQ. CDR3 size: 14 residues. The ends lost 7 bases at V and 3 bases at J; junction bases unmatched: 9. CDR3 sequence (DNA): TGCGCCAGCGCGGTAGAAGCGGGAGTCTACGAGCAGTACTTC. Amino acid sequence: CASAVEAGVYEQYF.

Only a few counts were recorded for this clonotype. The chain employs TRBV3-1 and TRBJ2-7, with D possibly being TRBD2 (5 bases). V was pared by 4 bases and J by 2 bases, with 9 bases between. The CDR3 sequence is 13 residues long. Germline CDR1 and CDR2: LGHDT and YNNKEL (reference sequence). CDR3 sequence: CASSRRVTYEQYF. The CDR3 bases are TGTGCCAGCAGCCGGCGGGTCACCTACGAGCAGTACTTC.

J is TRBJ2-7 and V is TRBV6-2 or TRBV6-3; 13 bases agree with TRBD2. Germline values: CDR1 MNHEY, CDR2 SVGEGT. V shed 6 bases, J shed 2 bases, and the junction held 4 bases outside the gene matches. The length of the CDR3 is 15 residues. The CDR3 region has the DNA TGTGCCAGCAGCCGACTAGCGGGAGGTGCCTACGAGCAGTACTTC. This codes for CASSRLAGGAYEQYF.

There are a few counts of this clonotype. This chain connects TRBV30 to TRBJ2-1; a possible D gene is TRBD2 (6 bases). This CDR3 contains 14 residues. V lost 1 base to trimming and J lost 9 bases, with 16 bases between them. Germline V gene sequence: CDR1 GTSNPN, CDR2 SVGIG (reference sequence). CDR3 DNA sequence: TGTGCCTGGAGTGGGGGGGTTCCAAGGTCTGAGCAGTTCTTC. Its protein product is CAWSGGVPRSEQFF. Drawing the rest from reference TRBV30 and TRBJ2-1, the complete variable domain is SQTIHQWPATLVQPVGSPLSLECTVEGTSNPNLYWYRQAAGRGLQLLFYSVGIGQISSEVPQNLSASRPQDRQFILSSKKLLLSDSGFYLCAWSGGVPRSEQFFGPGTRLTVL.

This clonotype showed up many times. The chain uses TRBV7-2 and TRBJ2-7; 10 bases line up with TRBD2. Germline assignment: CDR1 SGHTA and CDR2 FQGNSA. With V trimmed by 5 bases and J by 1 base, 8 bases remained unmatched. The CDR3 is made up of 16 amino acids. The chain's CDR3 is CASSQASGSASYEQYF. CDR3 nucleotide sequence: TGTGCCAGCAGCCAAGCTAGCGGGAGTGCATCCTACGAGCAGTACTTC.

This clonotype was picked up a small number of times. The gene calls are TRBV5-1 and TRBJ2-7, with 11 bases matching TRBD1. The CDR3 runs 16 residues. Per the germline V gene, CDR1 is SGHRS and CDR2 is YFSETQ. V lost 3 bases, J lost 7 bases, and 12 bases stayed unmatched. The CDR3 reads CASSYGSGTGGEEQYF. The CDR3 region has the DNA TGCGCCAGCAGCTACGGGTCCGGGACAGGGGGGGAAGAGCAGTACTTC.

The rearrangement joins TRBV7-2 to TRBJ2-3; possible D gene TRBD2, 6 bases. The germline V gene has CDR1 SGHTA and CDR2 FQGNSA. CDR3 size: 15 residues. V dropped 1 base and J dropped 2 bases, with 10 bases sitting between them. The DNA of the CDR3 is TGTGCCAGCAGCTTAGGGGCGGGAATCACAGATACGCAGTATTTT. Amino acid sequence: CASSLGAGITDTQYF.

Notes on this clonotype: Just one base apart from a much larger clone, this may be a read error. The gene calls are TRBV5-8 and TRBJ2-5; TRBD2 matches 8 bases. From germline, CDR1 is SGHTS and CDR2 YDEGEE. CDR3 length equals 16 residues. The V segment lost 0 bases and the J segment 9 bases; nucleotides outside the gene matches: 13. The CDR3 is CASSLGLAGGLEAQYF. CDR3 nucleotides: TGTGCCAGCAGCTTGGGGCTAGCGGGCGGTCTTGAGGCCCAGTACTTC.

J is TRBJ1-3 and V is TRBV7-8; D uncertain. The CDR3 extends over 14 amino acids. Trimming took 5 bases from V and 7 from J, leaving 15 bases between them. Germline-derived CDR1 and CDR2 are SGHVS and FQNEAQ. The CDR3, as DNA: TGTGCCAGCAGCCCCTACAAGGTTCGGAACACCATATATTTT. Amino acids: CASSPYKVRNTIYF.

This clonotype was counted between two and nine times. This rearrangement joins TRBV9 to TRBJ2-7; tentatively, D is TRBD2 (6 bases). The V gene lost 2 bases and the J gene lost 0 bases, with 15 bases spanning the gap. The CDR3 runs 16 residues. CDR1 and CDR2 (germline): SGDLS, YYNGEE. CDR3 sequence reads: CASSVSLGLSSYEQYF. For the CDR3, the DNA is TGTGCCAGCAGCGTTTCTTTGGGACTCAGCTCCTACGAGCAGTACTTC.

There are a few counts of this clonotype. V usage is TRBV6-5 and J usage is TRBJ1-5; TRBD1 aligns across 8 bases. Germline CDR1 and CDR2: MNHEY and SVGAGI. Trimming at V came to 0 bases and at J to 2 bases, leaving 9 bases not matched to a gene. The CDR3 loop spans 18 amino acids. CDR3 in amino acids: CASSYSRSDRAGNQPQHF. The CDR3 DNA is TGTGCCAGCAGTTACTCCCGATCGGACAGGGCTGGCAATCAGCCCCAGCATTTT.

This clonotype was seen a handful of times. The chain carries TRBV6-5 and TRBJ2-7; D remains unclear. Germline-derived CDR1 and CDR2 are MNHEY and SVGAGI. Trimming removed 6 bases from V and 4 bases from J, with 10 bases in between. This CDR3 region has 12 residues. DNA of the CDR3: TGTGCCAGCAGCACTCAGTCGTACGAGCAGTACTTC. Translating it yields CASSTQSYEQYF.

This clonotype was seen more than once but under ten times. The chain couples TRBV11-2 to TRBJ2-7, with D unresolved. This CDR3 is built from 14 residues. V was cut by 3 bases and J by 3 bases, with 12 bases left in between. Germline CDR1 and CDR2: SGHAT and FQNNGV. As DNA, the CDR3 is TGTGCCAGCAGCTTCGTTGGGCCCGACTACGAGCAGTACTTC. It codes for CASSFVGPDYEQYF.

V usage is TRBV20-1 and J usage is TRBJ1-3; a weak D match, TRBD1 (6 bases). The germline V gene has CDR1 DFQATT and CDR2 SNEGSKA (reference sequence). The CDR3 contains 15 residues. Trimming stripped 0 bases from V and 2 bases from J, with 11 bases between. The CDR3 DNA follows: TGCAGTGCTAGAGATGAGGCAGGGGCTGGAAACACCATATATTTT. It yields the protein CSARDEAGAGNTIYF.

This clonotype appeared a few times. The genes are TRBV7-2 and TRBJ1-2, with D unclear. Germline V gene sequence: CDR1 SGHTA, CDR2 FQGNSA. The V end lost 5 bases, the J end lost 2 bases, and 12 bases lay between the germline ends. The CDR3 has 14 amino acids. The CDR3 here is CASSQTSGNYGYTF. CDR3 in DNA: TGTGCCAGCAGCCAGACATCGGGAAACTATGGCTACACCTTC.

V and J are TRBV25-1 and TRBJ2-5; 7 bases are a match to TRBD2. J was trimmed by 2 bases and V by 2 bases; bases with no gene match: 5. The CDR3 length is 15 residues. The germline CDR1 and CDR2 sequences are MGHDK and SYGVNS. DNA of the CDR3: TGTGCCAGCAGTGAAAGAGCGGGAAATCAAGAGACCCAGTACTTC. Its translation is CASSERAGNQETQYF. Drawing the rest from reference TRBV25-1 and TRBJ2-5, the complete variable domain is EADIYQTPRYLVIGTGKKITLECSQTMGHDKMYWYQQDPGMELHLIHYSYGVNSTEKGDLSSESTVSRIRTEHFPLTLESARPSHTSQYLCASSERAGNQETQYFGPGTRLLVL.

Only a few counts were recorded for this clonotype. V usage is TRBV5-1 and J usage is TRBJ2-1, with D tentatively TRBD1 or TRBD2 (5 bases each). The germline V gene encodes CDR1 SGHRS and CDR2 YFSETQ. This CDR3 is 15 amino acids long. V was trimmed by 4 bases and J by 6 bases, leaving 17 bases between them. The CDR3 nucleotides read TGCGCCAGCAGCAGCCGCCGTAGAGGGGCCAATGAGCAGTTCTTC. It specifies CASSSRRRGANEQFF.